These 13 T cell receptor beta chains were all obtained from the same sample, sequenced in a study of T cells in localized non-small cell lung cancer. Only in-frame clones appear in the TCRdb table, and some are missing; sequencing was by immunoSEQ multiplex PCR. The sample comprises tens of thousands of clones, roughly nine tenths of which are singletons, and approximately 20% rests with the top ten. The source material was peripheral blood, sampled before any cancer treatment. Receptors were obtained from a man aged 35 to 70 with stage I lung adenocarcinoma.

The rearrangement uses TRBV7-3 and TRBJ2-5, with D possibly being TRBD1 (6 bases). Germline V CDR1 and CDR2: SGHTA, FQGTGA. CDR3 length: 15 residues. The V end lost 0 bases, the J end lost 2 bases, and 10 bases lay between the germline ends. CDR3 nucleotides: TGTGCCAGCAGCTTAACGAGGGGACAACAAGAGACCCAGTACTTC. It specifies CASSLTRGQQETQYF. The whole variable domain, remainder taken from reference TRBV7-3 and TRBJ2-5, is GAGVSQTPSNKVTEKGKYVELRCDPISGHTALYWYRQSLGQGPEFLIYFQGTGAADDSGLPNDRFFAVRPEGSVSTLKIQRTERGDSAVYLCASSLTRGQQETQYFGPGTRLLVL.

This chain uses TRBV11-2 with TRBJ2-3; D remains ambiguous. The CDR3 runs to 15 residues. The germline gives CDR1 SGHAT, CDR2 FQNNGV. V gave up 0 bases and J gave up 6 bases, with 13 bases separating them. CDR3 protein: CASSLEGKPRDTQYF. For the CDR3, the DNA is TGTGCCAGCAGCTTAGAGGGAAAGCCGCGGGATACGCAGTATTTT.

Concerning this clone itself: Other DNA sequences in the same sample also yield this CDR3. V is TRBV7-2 and J is TRBJ2-1; 10 bases agree with TRBD1. V was clipped by 4 bases and J by 1 base; unmatched bases: 4. Germline V gene data show CDR1 as SGHTA and CDR2 as FQGNSA. The CDR3 spans 16 residues. This chain's CDR3 is CASSSRDRGSYNEQFF. As DNA, the CDR3 is TGTGCCAGCAGCTCCCGGGACAGGGGTTCCTACAATGAGCAGTTCTTC.

The rearrangement joins TRBV28 to TRBJ1-1, with D unclear. Deletions cut 5 bases from V and 8 bases from J, with 15 bases between. The CDR3 is 13 residues long. Germline V lookup: CDR1 MDHEN, CDR2 SYDVKM. CDR3 coding DNA: TGTGCCAGCAGTCCTTCTGCGTGGGAAGAAGCTTTCTTT. It encodes CASSPSAWEEAFF.

The chain recombines TRBV2 with TRBJ1-5; no clear D gene. V lost 11 bases and J 0 bases, leaving 11 bases between the germline ends. Germline CDR1 and CDR2: SNHLY and FYNNEI. The CDR3 is 13 residues long. CDR3 bases: TGTGCCTCAGCGTTGAATAGCAATCAGCCCCAGCATTTT. Residues: CASALNSNQPQHF.

The chain carries TRBV7-7 and TRBJ2-7; the D gene is possibly TRBD2 (6 bases). With 5 bases removed from V and 3 bases from J, the gap between germline ends came to 11 bases. This CDR3 region has 13 residues. Germline lookup yields CDR1 SSHAT and CDR2 FNYEAQ (reference sequence). The CDR3 nucleotides are TGTGCCAGCAGCCCTGTGGGGGGCTACGAGCAGTACTTC. This sequence encodes CASSPVGGYEQYF.

The chain uses TRBV19 and TRBJ2-5; 8 positions match TRBD2. The closer fit of TRBJ2-7 to the DNA end suggests the J call may be wrong. The CDR3 contains 15 residues. Germline values: CDR1 LNHDA, CDR2 SQIVND (reference sequence). The CDR3 here is CASSLTSGLWYEQYF. As DNA, the CDR3 is TGTGCCAGTAGTCTTACTAGCGGCCTTTGGTACGAGCAGTACTTC.

The CDR3 bases are TGTGCCAGCAGCTCGCGTAGCGAGCCCTACAATGAGCAGTTCTTC. Translation gives CASSSRSEPYNEQFF. This chain uses TRBV13 with TRBJ2-1; possibly TRBD2 for D (5 bases). Germline V lookup: CDR1 PRHDT, CDR2 FYEKMQ (reference sequence). The CDR3 is 15 amino acids. With 4 bases removed from V and 2 bases from J, the gap between germline ends came to 12 bases.

The chain's CDR3 is CASSLVPSGRNEQFF. CDR3 sequence (DNA): TGTGCCAGCAGCTTAGTGCCTAGCGGGAGGAATGAGCAGTTCTTC. This sequence joins TRBV7-9 and TRBJ2-1; 11 bases align to TRBD2. The CDR3 is 15 residues long. Trimming cost V 1 base and J 7 bases; bases outside gene matches: 3. Germline assignment: CDR1 SEHNR and CDR2 FQNEAQ (reference sequence).

This clone was seen many times. The chain has TRBV19 and TRBJ1-5, with D possibly being TRBD1 (6 bases). The CDR3 runs 15 residues. Looked up from germline, CDR1 is LNHDA and CDR2 is SQIVND (reference sequence). Trimming cost V 2 bases and J 6 bases, with 14 bases left between them. The CDR3 nucleotides are TGTGCCAGTAGTATAACCGGACAGTTCGGTCAGCCCCAGCATTTT. It specifies CASSITGQFGQPQHF.

The chain is built from TRBV14 and TRBJ2-1; the D call may be TRBD1 or TRBD2 (5 bases each). Germline V gene lookup returns CDR1 SGHDN and CDR2 FVKESK. V was cut by 4 bases and J by 0 bases, with 13 bases left in between. The CDR3 runs to 16 residues. Here the CDR3 reads CASSLRADTSYNEQFF. CDR3 nucleotide sequence: TGTGCCAGCAGCCTCAGAGCGGACACCTCCTACAATGAGCAGTTCTTC.

The V gene is TRBV4-1, the J gene TRBJ1-1, with D perhaps TRBD1 (6 bases). V lost 3 bases and J lost 7, with 9 bases in between. This CDR3 is 12 amino acids long. Germline CDR1 and CDR2: MGHRA and YSYEKL. CDR3 nucleotides: TGCGCCAGCAGCCAGGGGGCCAGTGAAGCTTTCTTT. Its protein product is CASSQGASEAFF.

The genes are TRBV7-2 and TRBJ2-1, with D possibly being TRBD1 (5 bases). Germline V gene sequence: CDR1 SGHTA, CDR2 FQGNSA. CDR3 length: 13 residues. V shed 2 bases and J shed 9 bases, with 11 bases lying between them. The DNA for the CDR3 is TGTGCCAGCAGCTTACTGGGGCGGACTGAGCAGTTCTTC. It encodes CASSLLGRTEQFF.